One sample yielded the 3 T cell receptor beta chains listed below, sequenced in a study of OX40 agonist ivuxolimab in advanced cancers. Sequencing used immunoSEQ multiplex PCR; TCRdb keeps in-frame clones, though not all of them. The sample records around 73,000 clones, around 90% being singletons. The sample consisted of CD4+ or CD8+ T cells sorted from blood, taken in a trial of the OX40 agonist ivuxolimab. The receptors shown here come from an adult with an advanced solid tumor such as melanoma, head and neck, liver or kidney cancer.

This clone occurred a few times. The chain is built from TRBV29-1 and TRBJ2-2; tentative D call: TRBD2 (6 bases). The CDR3 length is 13 residues. The V gene's germline CDR1 is SQVTM and CDR2 ANQGSEA. Between the trimmed V and J ends, which lost 7 bases and 4 bases, there was a span of 13 bases. The chain's CDR3 is CSARGRLTGELFF. The DNA of the CDR3 is TGCAGCGCTCGGGGGAGACTCACCGGGGAGCTGTTTTTT.

This clone was detected only once. J is TRBJ1-6 and V is TRBV7-9; D not certain. Germline values: CDR1 SEHNR, CDR2 FQNEAQ (reference sequence). Trimming shortened V by 1 base and J by 9 bases, and 7 bases separated the two germline ends. The CDR3 consists of 13 residues. The CDR3 reads CASSLDPPSPLHF. The CDR3 DNA follows: TGTGCCAGCAGCTTAGACCCGCCTTCACCCCTCCACTTT.

For the CDR3, the DNA is TGCGCCAGCAGGCCGAGCTCCTATAATTCACCCCTCCACTTT. Protein sequence: CASRPSSYNSPLHF. The chain is built from TRBV5-1 and TRBJ1-6; D remains ambiguous. Trimming stripped 5 bases from V and 0 bases from J, with 6 bases between. The CDR3 extends over 14 amino acids. Per the germline V gene, CDR1 is SGHRS and CDR2 is YFSETQ.